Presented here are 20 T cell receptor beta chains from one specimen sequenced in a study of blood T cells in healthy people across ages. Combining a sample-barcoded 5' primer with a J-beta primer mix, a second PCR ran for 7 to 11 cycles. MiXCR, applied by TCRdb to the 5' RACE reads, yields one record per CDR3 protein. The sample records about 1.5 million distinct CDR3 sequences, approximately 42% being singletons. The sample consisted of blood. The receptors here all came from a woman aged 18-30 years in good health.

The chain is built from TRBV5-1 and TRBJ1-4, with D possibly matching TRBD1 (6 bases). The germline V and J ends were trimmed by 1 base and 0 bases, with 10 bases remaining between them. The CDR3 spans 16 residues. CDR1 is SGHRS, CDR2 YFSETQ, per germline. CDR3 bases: TGCGCCAGCAGCTTGATGGGGGCCTCAACTAATGAAAAACTGTTTTTT. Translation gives CASSLMGASTNEKLFF.

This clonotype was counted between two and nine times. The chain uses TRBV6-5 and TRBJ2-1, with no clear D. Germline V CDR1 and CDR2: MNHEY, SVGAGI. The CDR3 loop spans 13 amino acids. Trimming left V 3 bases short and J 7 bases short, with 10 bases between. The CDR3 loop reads CASSYYLGNEQFF. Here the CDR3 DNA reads TGTGCCAGCAGTTATTATTTAGGGAATGAGCAGTTCTTC.

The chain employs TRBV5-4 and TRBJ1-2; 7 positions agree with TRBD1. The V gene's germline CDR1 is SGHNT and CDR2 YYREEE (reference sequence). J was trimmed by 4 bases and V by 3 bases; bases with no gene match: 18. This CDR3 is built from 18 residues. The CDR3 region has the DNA TGTGCCAGCAGCTCGGGTTTGGAAGGGACAGAAACAACCTATGGCTACACCTTC. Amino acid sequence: CASSSGLEGTETTYGYTF.

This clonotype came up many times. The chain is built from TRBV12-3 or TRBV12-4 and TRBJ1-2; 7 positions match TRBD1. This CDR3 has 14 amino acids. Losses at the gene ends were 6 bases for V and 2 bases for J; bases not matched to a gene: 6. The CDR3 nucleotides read TGTGCCAGCAGATCCTGGGACAGAAACTATGGCTACACCTTC. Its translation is CASRSWDRNYGYTF.

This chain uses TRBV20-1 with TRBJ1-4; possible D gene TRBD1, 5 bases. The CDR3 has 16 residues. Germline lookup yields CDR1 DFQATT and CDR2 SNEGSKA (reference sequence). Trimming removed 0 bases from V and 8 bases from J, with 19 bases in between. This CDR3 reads CSARDLRRGEIEKLFF. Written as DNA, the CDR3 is TGCAGTGCTAGAGACCTGCGCCGGGGGGAGATAGAAAAACTGTTTTTT.

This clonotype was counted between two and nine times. CDR3 sequence (DNA): TGTGCCAGCTCACCACCGTTGACAGGGACCTACAATGAGCAGTTCTTC. It codes for CASSPPLTGTYNEQFF. J is TRBJ2-1 and V is TRBV18, with TRBD1 identical over 7 bases. CDR3 length: 16 amino acids. Germline V lookup: CDR1 KGHSH, CDR2 LQKENI. V gave up 0 bases and J gave up 2 bases; unmatched junction bases: 4.

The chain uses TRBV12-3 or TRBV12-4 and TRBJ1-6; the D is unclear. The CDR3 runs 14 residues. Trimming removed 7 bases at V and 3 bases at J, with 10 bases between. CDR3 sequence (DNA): TGTGCCAGCACCCTTGGTGGCTATAATTCACCCCTCCACTTT. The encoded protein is CASTLGGYNSPLHF.

The CDR3 nucleotides are TGTGCCAGCAGACTGACAGGGCTCTACAATGAGCAGTTCTTC. Its protein is CASRLTGLYNEQFF. V gene TRBV28 combines with J gene TRBJ2-1; 7 nucleotides match TRBD1. The CDR3 has 14 residues. V trimming: 6 bases; J trimming: 3 bases; junction bases outside the gene matches: 5. Germline V gene lookup returns CDR1 MDHEN and CDR2 SYDVKM. The whole variable domain, remainder taken from reference TRBV28 and TRBJ2-1, is DVKVTQSSRYLVKRTGEKVFLECVQDMDHENMFWYRQDPGLGLRLIYFSYDVKMKEKGDIPEGYSVSREKKERFSLILESASTNQTSMYLCASRLTGLYNEQFFGPGTRLTVL.

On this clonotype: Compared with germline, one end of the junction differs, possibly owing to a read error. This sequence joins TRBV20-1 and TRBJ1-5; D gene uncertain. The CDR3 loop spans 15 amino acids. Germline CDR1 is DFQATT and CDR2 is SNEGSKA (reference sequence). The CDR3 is CSARESTGSNRPQHF. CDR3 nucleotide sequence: TGCAGTGCTAGAGAATCAACCGGGAGCAATCGGCCCCAGCATTTT.

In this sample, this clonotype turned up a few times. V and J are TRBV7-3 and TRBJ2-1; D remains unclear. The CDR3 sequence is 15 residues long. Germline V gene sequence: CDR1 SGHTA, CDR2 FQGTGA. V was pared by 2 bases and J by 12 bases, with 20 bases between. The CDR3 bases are TGTGCCAGCAGCTTAGACTCCCGCTCCTTTGGCGGGCAGTTCTTC. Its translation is CASSLDSRSFGGQFF.

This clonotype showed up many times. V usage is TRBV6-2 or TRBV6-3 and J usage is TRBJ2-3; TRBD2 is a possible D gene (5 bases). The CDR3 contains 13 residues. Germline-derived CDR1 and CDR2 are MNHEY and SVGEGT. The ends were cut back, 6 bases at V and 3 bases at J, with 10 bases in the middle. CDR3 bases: TGTGCCAGCAGGGACTGGCGTACAGATACGCAGTATTTT. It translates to CASRDWRTDTQYF.

CDR3 nucleotide sequence: TGCGCCAGCAGCATGGGACTAGCGGGAGGGCGGAGCAATGAGCAGTTCTTC. Translation: CASSMGLAGGRSNEQFF. This chain connects TRBV5-1 to TRBJ2-1; 16 nucleotides agree with TRBD2. CDR3 length: 17 amino acids. CDR1 is SGHRS and CDR2 is YFSETQ in the germline V gene. With 4 bases clipped from V and 6 bases from J, the junction kept 7 bases outside the gene matches.

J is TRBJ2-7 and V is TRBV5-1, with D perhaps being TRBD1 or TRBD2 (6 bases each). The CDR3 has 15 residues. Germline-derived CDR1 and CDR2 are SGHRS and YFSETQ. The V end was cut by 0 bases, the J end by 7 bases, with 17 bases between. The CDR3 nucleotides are TGCGCCAGCAGCTTGGATGGGGGGCGGATCAATGAGCAGTACTTC. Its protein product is CASSLDGGRINEQYF.

CDR3 in DNA: TGTGCCAGCAGCCAATTACTCCAACGGTTATCCGAGCAGTACTTC. It codes for CASSQLLQRLSEQYF. This sequence joins TRBV4-2 and TRBJ2-7; no firm D call. Deletions cut 2 bases from V and 6 bases from J, with 17 bases between. The CDR3 runs 15 residues. The germline V gene encodes CDR1 LGHNA and CDR2 YNFKEQ.

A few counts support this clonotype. The CDR3 DNA follows: TGCAGTGCTAGAGGGCAGTGGGGGTACAATGAGCAGTTCTTC. This encodes CSARGQWGYNEQFF. This rearrangement joins TRBV20-1 to TRBJ2-1, with D tentatively TRBD1 or TRBD2 (5 bases each). V lost 1 base and J lost 4, with 11 bases in between. The CDR3 runs to 14 residues. From germline, CDR1 is DFQATT and CDR2 SNEGSKA (reference sequence).

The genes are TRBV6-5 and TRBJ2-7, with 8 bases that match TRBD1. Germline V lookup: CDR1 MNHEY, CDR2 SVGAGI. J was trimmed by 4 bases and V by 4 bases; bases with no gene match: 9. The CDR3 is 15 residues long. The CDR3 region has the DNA TGTGCCAGCAGTTTTTACGGACAGGGCTTTTACGAGCAGTACTTC. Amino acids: CASSFYGQGFYEQYF.

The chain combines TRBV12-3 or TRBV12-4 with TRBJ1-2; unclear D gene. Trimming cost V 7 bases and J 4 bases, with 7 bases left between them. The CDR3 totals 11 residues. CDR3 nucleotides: TGTGCCAGCATGACGGCCTATGGCTACACCTTC. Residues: CASMTAYGYTF.

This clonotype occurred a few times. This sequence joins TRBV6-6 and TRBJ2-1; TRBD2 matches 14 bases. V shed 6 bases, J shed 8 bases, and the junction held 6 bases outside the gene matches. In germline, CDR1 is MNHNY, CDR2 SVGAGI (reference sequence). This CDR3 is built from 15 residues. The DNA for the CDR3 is TGTGCCAGCAGCAAGACTAGCGGGGGGGCCTATGAGCAGTTCTTC. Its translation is CASSKTSGGAYEQFF.

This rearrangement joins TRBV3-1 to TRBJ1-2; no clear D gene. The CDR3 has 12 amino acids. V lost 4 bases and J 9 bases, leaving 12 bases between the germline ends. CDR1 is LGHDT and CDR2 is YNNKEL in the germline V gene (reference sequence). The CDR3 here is CASSLSGMSYTF. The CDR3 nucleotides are TGTGCCAGCAGCCTAAGCGGGATGAGCTACACCTTC.

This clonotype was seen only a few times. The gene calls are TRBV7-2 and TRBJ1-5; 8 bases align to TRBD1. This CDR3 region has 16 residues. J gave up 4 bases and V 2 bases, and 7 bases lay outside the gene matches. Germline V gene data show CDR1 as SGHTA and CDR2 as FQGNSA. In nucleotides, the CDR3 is TGTGCCAGCAGCTTACAGACAGGGGCTAGGAATCAGCCCCAGCATTTT. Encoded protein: CASSLQTGARNQPQHF.